Presented here are 6 T cell receptor beta chains from one specimen sequenced in a study of STAT3 mutations in large granular lymphocyte leukemia. The study's findings and limits: In T-cell large granular lymphocyte leukemia, about half of patients showed multiple immunodominant subclonotypes.

Profiling relied on immunoSEQ multiplex PCR, and the TCRdb table lists in-frame clones only, not all of them. The data show some 1,200 clones, roughly 48% seen once. Their antigens are not known. Sequencing was done on a sample of peripheral blood mononuclear cells. The receptor set was obtained from a male patient in his fifties or sixties with T-cell large granular lymphocyte leukemia. Some clones in this sample may be carry-over from other donors' samples.

This clone rates as large. This sample includes further DNA sequences coding for the same CDR3. In nucleotides, the CDR3 is TGTGCCAGCAGCCCTACAGGGGGGAACACTGAAGCTTTCTTT. Translating it yields CASSPTGGNTEAFF. The chain has TRBV6-6 and TRBJ1-1, with TRBD1 identical over 8 bases. V shed 6 bases, J shed 1 base, and the junction held 4 bases outside the gene matches. CDR3 length: 14 residues. In germline, CDR1 is MNHNY, CDR2 SVGAGI (reference sequence).

The chain has TRBV29-1 and TRBJ2-6; no clear D gene. The CDR3 has 15 residues. Germline V CDR1 and CDR2: SQVTM, ANQGSEA. Trimming removed 4 bases at V and 1 base at J, with 11 bases between. The CDR3 DNA reads as TGCAGCGTTGTGGCGCCCCTGTCTGGGGCCAACGTCCTGACTTTC. Protein: CSVVAPLSGANVLTF. Complete variable domain (other parts from reference TRBV29-1 and TRBJ2-6): SAVISQKPSRDICQRGTSLTIQCQVDSQVTMMFWYRQQPGQSLTLIATANQGSEATYESGFVIDKFPISRPNLTFSTLTVSNMSPEDSSIYLCSVVAPLSGANVLTFGAGSRLTVL.

The chain uses TRBV5-1 and TRBJ2-1; possibly TRBD2 for D (5 bases). The CDR3 totals 13 residues. V was pared by 1 base and J by 10 bases, with 12 bases between. CDR1 and CDR2 from the germline V gene are SGHRS and YFSETQ. CDR3 sequence: CASSLTRPNEQFF. The CDR3 bases are TGCGCCAGCAGCTTGACTAGGCCGAACGAGCAGTTCTTC.

V gene TRBV5-1 combines with J gene TRBJ1-1; D is undetermined. This CDR3 has 15 residues. V dropped 7 bases and J dropped 1 base, with 17 bases sitting between them. The germline V gene encodes CDR1 SGHRS and CDR2 YFSETQ. This CDR3 is CASRLDGLWNTEAFF. CDR3 sequence (DNA): TGCGCCAGCCGATTAGACGGACTCTGGAACACTGAAGCTTTCTTT.

This clone was counted a few times. J is TRBJ2-3 and V is TRBV23-1; 11 bases match TRBD2. TRBV23-1 is classed as an ORF, of uncertain function. The CDR3 extends over 18 amino acids. J gave up 3 bases and V 4 bases, and 12 bases lay outside the gene matches. This chain's CDR3 is CASSRFGTSGSGTDTQYF. The CDR3 nucleotides are TGCGCCAGCAGTCGATTTGGAACTAGCGGGAGTGGAACAGATACGCAGTATTTT.

This chain links TRBV5-4 with TRBJ2-7; 8 bases line up with TRBD1. This CDR3 has 16 residues. Germline V CDR1 and CDR2: SGHNT, YYREEE (reference sequence). The V segment lost 4 bases and the J segment 0 bases; nucleotides outside the gene matches: 9. CDR3 region: CASSTGTGGNSYEQYF. In DNA form, the CDR3 reads TGTGCCAGCAGCACCGGGACAGGAGGGAACTCCTACGAGCAGTACTTC.